The source of this TCR beta chain is a study of cytomegalovirus exposure and HLA in healthy donors. Study-level background: The study's early data release held some 85 million unique TCRs from HLA-typed donors. Broader study findings: Association with HLA alleles at 0.05 false discovery rate was found for about 17,000 TCR beta sequences in a later analysis. There were reportedly fewer N-insertions in an Asian-associated ancestry cluster than the roughly 670-donor mean, in a later analysis.

The table lists this clone with a few counts. The antigen is unknown. Deletions cut 0 bases from V and 9 bases from J, with 12 bases between. This CDR3 contains 13 residues. The germline V gene encodes CDR1 SGHRS and CDR2 YFSETQ. With 60 Vbeta and 13 Jbeta primers, the PCR was carried out. TCRdb keeps only in-frame clones here, not all; method: immunoSEQ multiplex PCR. The sample consists of fewer than 95,000 clones, around 84% of them appearing once. Sequenced sample: PBMCs. The receptor was derived from a man in his forties in good health and CMV-seropositive. This chain links TRBV5-1 with TRBJ1-1; no firm D call. The CDR3 DNA is TGCGCCAGCAGCTTGGGCAGTCGTTGCCAAGCTTTCTTT. It codes for CASSLGSRCQAFF.